A single sample gave rise to the 20 T cell receptor beta chains below, sequenced in a study of blood T cell repertoires in COVID-19. This table comes from immunoSEQ multiplex PCR, and its TCRdb copy is limited to in-frame clones, with some not included. The sample lists 60,000 to 90,000 clones; roughly 81% were seen once. Source material: peripheral blood. The origin of the receptors is a man in his sixties with COVID-19, enrolled during active disease.

J is TRBJ2-1 and V is TRBV2, with 8 bases matching TRBD2. Losses at the gene ends were 6 bases for V and 9 bases for J; bases not matched to a gene: 10. There are 14 residues in the CDR3. The germline V gene encodes CDR1 SNHLY and CDR2 FYNNEI. The CDR3 nucleotides read TGTGCCAGCAGACCGCTAGCGGGTGGTGGTGAGCAGTTCTTC. This translates into CASRPLAGGGEQFF.

About this clone itself: Other DNA sequences of this sample code for an identical CDR3. The chain carries TRBV9 and TRBJ1-2, with 7 bases identical to TRBD1. Germline values: CDR1 SGDLS, CDR2 YYNGEE. The CDR3 has 13 amino acids. J was trimmed by 6 bases and V by 0 bases; bases with no gene match: 2. The CDR3 DNA follows: TGTGCCAGCAGCGTAGGGCAGGGGGATGGCTACACCTTC. Protein product: CASSVGQGDGYTF.

The chain recombines TRBV2 with TRBJ1-5; 7 positions match TRBD1. After removal of 10 bases from V and 2 bases from J, the junction contained 5 bases not matched to a gene. Germline V gene sequence: CDR1 SNHLY, CDR2 FYNNEI. This CDR3 spans 13 amino acids. As DNA, the CDR3 is TGTGCCATCGGACAGGAGGGCAATCAGCCCCAGCATTTT. Its protein product is CAIGQEGNQPQHF.

The gene calls are TRBV3-1 (or the pseudogene TRBV3-2) and TRBJ1-6, with 8 bases matching TRBD1. The J segment lost 10 bases and the V segment lost 7 bases, leaving 9 bases of the junction unmatched. This CDR3 has 14 amino acids. Germline lookup yields CDR1 LGHDT and CDR2 YNNKEL (reference sequence). CDR3 sequence (DNA): TGTGCCAGCACCGCAGACAGGGGAAAGTCACCCCTCCACTTT. Amino acids: CASTADRGKSPLHF.

This chain uses TRBV9 with TRBJ2-1; TRBD2 matches 8 bases. The ends lost 3 bases at V and 4 bases at J; junction bases unmatched: 6. The CDR3 spans 15 residues. Germline values: CDR1 SGDLS, CDR2 YYNGEE. CDR3 sequence reads: CASSATGGIYNEQFF. CDR3 in DNA: TGTGCCAGCAGCGCAACGGGGGGGATTTACAATGAGCAGTTCTTC. Drawing the rest from reference TRBV9 and TRBJ2-1, the complete variable domain is DSGVTQTPKHLITATGQRVTLRCSPRSGDLSVYWYQQSLDQGLQFLIQYYNGEERAKGNILERFSAQQFPDLHSELNLSSLELGDSALYFCASSATGGIYNEQFFGPGTRLTVL.

The rearrangement uses TRBV2 and TRBJ1-2; D is possibly TRBD1 (5 bases). Trimming took 6 bases from V and 4 from J, leaving 9 bases between them. CDR3 length equals 12 residues. Germline CDR1 is SNHLY and CDR2 is FYNNEI. CDR3 DNA sequence: TGTGCCAGCAGGGGGGGAGGCTATGGCTACACCTTC. The encoded protein is CASRGGGYGYTF. Complete variable domain (other parts from reference TRBV2 and TRBJ1-2): EPEVTQTPSHQVTQMGQEVILRCVPISNHLYFYWYRQILGQKVEFLVSFYNNEISEKSEIFDDQFSVERPDGSNFTLKIRSTKLEDSAMYFCASRGGGYGYTFGSGTRLTVV.

This sequence joins TRBV27 and TRBJ1-6; D may be TRBD1 (5 bases). This CDR3 has 15 amino acids. V lost 6 bases to trimming and J lost 0 bases, with 9 bases between them. Germline V CDR1 and CDR2: MNHEY, SMNVEV (reference sequence). The CDR3: CASRAGGSYNSPLHF. The DNA of the CDR3 is TGTGCCAGCAGAGCCGGGGGCTCCTATAATTCACCCCTCCACTTT.

The rearrangement joins TRBV5-5 to TRBJ1-1; D unclear. From germline, CDR1 is SGHKS and CDR2 YYEKEE (reference sequence). The V end lost 2 bases, the J end lost 4 bases, and 12 bases lay between the germline ends. There are 14 residues in the CDR3. This chain's CDR3 is CASSFDTHGTEAFF. The CDR3 DNA follows: TGTGCCAGCAGCTTTGACACTCACGGCACTGAAGCTTTCTTT.

The V call is TRBV6-6, the J call TRBJ1-2; D gene ambiguous. The CDR3 covers 14 residues. CDR1 and CDR2 (germline): MNHNY, SVGAGI (reference sequence). V lost 6 bases to trimming and J lost 6 bases, with 17 bases between them. The CDR3 sequence: CASRMTGAVDGYTF. For the CDR3, the DNA is TGTGCCAGCAGAATGACGGGTGCGGTGGATGGCTACACCTTC.

The gene calls are TRBV19 and TRBJ1-1; D might be TRBD1 (6 bases). Germline V gene lookup returns CDR1 LNHDA and CDR2 SQIVND (reference sequence). The germline V and J ends were trimmed by 5 bases and 1 base, with 11 bases remaining between them. The CDR3 covers 14 residues. The CDR3 DNA reads as TGTGCCAGTAGTGAACAGGGCCGGAACACTGAAGCTTTCTTT. This codes for CASSEQGRNTEAFF.

The rearrangement joins TRBV7-6 to TRBJ1-5, with TRBD1 matching over 10 bases. Per germline, CDR1 SGHVS and CDR2 FNYEAQ. V was clipped by 0 bases and J by 5 bases; unmatched bases: 1. The CDR3 contains 15 residues. CDR3 loop: CASSLAGTGDQPQHF. As DNA, the CDR3 is TGTGCCAGCAGCTTAGCCGGGACAGGGGATCAGCCCCAGCATTTT. Looking up the rest from reference TRBV7-6 and TRBJ1-5 gives the full variable domain: GAGVSQSPRYKVTKRGQDVALRCDPISGHVSLYWYRQALGQGPEFLTYFNYEAQQDKSGLPNDRFSAERPEGSISTLTIQRTEQRDSAMYRCASSLAGTGDQPQHFGDGTRLSIL.

This rearrangement joins TRBV3-1 (or the pseudogene TRBV3-2) to TRBJ2-1; 10 bases line up with TRBD2. CDR1 is LGHDT and CDR2 is YNNKEL in the germline V gene (reference sequence). The CDR3 is 16 residues long. Trimming removed 4 bases from V and 7 bases from J; junction bases left unmatched: 10. As DNA, the CDR3 is TGTGCCAGCAGCCCCGAGGGGCTAGCGGGAGCTAATGAGCAGTTCTTC. Translated: CASSPEGLAGANEQFF.

This chain uses TRBV24-1 with TRBJ2-3; 14 nucleotides align to TRBD2. This CDR3 has 17 amino acids. V lost 2 bases to trimming and J lost 7 bases; unmatched junction nucleotides: 7. The germline gives CDR1 KGHDR, CDR2 SFDVKD. This chain's CDR3 is CATSDYGTSGRSNTQYF. CDR3 nucleotide sequence: TGTGCCACCAGTGATTACGGGACTAGCGGGAGATCAAATACGCAGTATTTT.

The V call is TRBV3-1 (or the pseudogene TRBV3-2), the J call TRBJ2-5; 7 bases map to TRBD2. The CDR3 contains 18 residues. Trimming took 1 base from V and 2 from J; bases not matched to a gene: 13. Per the germline V gene, CDR1 is LGHDT and CDR2 is YNNKEL (reference sequence). This CDR3 reads CASSQASGAPAGQETQYF. CDR3 DNA: TGTGCCAGCAGCCAAGCCAGCGGTGCTCCAGCGGGGCAAGAGACCCAGTACTTC.

The V gene is TRBV2, the J gene TRBJ1-5; perhaps TRBD1 as D (6 bases). Between the trimmed V and J ends, which lost 3 bases and 7 bases, there was a span of 13 bases. The germline V gene has CDR1 SNHLY and CDR2 FYNNEI. This CDR3 region has 14 residues. The CDR3 protein is CASSDNRDGQPQHF. CDR3 sequence (DNA): TGTGCCAGCAGTGACAACAGGGATGGACAGCCCCAGCATTTT.

The rearrangement links TRBV6-6 to TRBJ1-2; TRBD1 matches 10 bases. Trimming cost V 5 bases and J 4 bases; bases outside gene matches: 7. This CDR3 contains 15 residues. Germline lookup yields CDR1 MNHNY and CDR2 SVGAGI (reference sequence). Here the CDR3 reads CASSRGQGIGYGYTF. Written as DNA, the CDR3 is TGTGCCAGCAGTAGGGGACAGGGGATAGGCTATGGCTACACCTTC.

CDR3 nucleotides: TGTGCCAGCAGCGTAGGGGGACAGGGGGCGAGCACCGGGGAGCTGTTTTTT. Residues: CASSVGGQGASTGELFF. The chain carries TRBV9 and TRBJ2-2, with 12 positions matching TRBD1. The CDR3 is 17 residues long. The germline V gene encodes CDR1 SGDLS and CDR2 YYNGEE. With V trimmed by 0 bases and J by 4 bases, 4 bases remained unmatched. The full variable domain, its missing parts supplied by reference TRBV9 and TRBJ2-2, is DSGVTQTPKHLITATGQRVTLRCSPRSGDLSVYWYQQSLDQGLQFLIQYYNGEERAKGNILERFSAQQFPDLHSELNLSSLELGDSALYFCASSVGGQGASTGELFFGEGSRLTVL.

Points on this clone: The junction does not match germline at one end; this may be a read error. The V call is TRBV29-1, the J call TRBJ1-4; unclear D gene. CDR1 and CDR2 (germline): SQVTM, ANQGSEA. The CDR3 runs to 14 residues. The CDR3: CSASRGATNEKLFF. CDR3 DNA sequence: TGCAGCGCCTCCCGGGGTGCAACAAATGAAAAACTGTTTTTT.

The chain links TRBV28 to TRBJ1-2, with TRBD1 matching 12 bases. V lost 10 bases, J lost 4 bases, and 16 bases stayed unmatched. CDR3 length equals 17 residues. Per germline, CDR1 MDHEN and CDR2 SYDVKM. The CDR3 DNA reads TGTGCCATCTCCCGGGGGACAGGGGGCACCATGGGCTATGGCTACACCTTC. Residues: CAISRGTGGTMGYGYTF.

The gene calls are TRBV24-1 and TRBJ2-5; 8 positions match TRBD1. The CDR3 is made up of 15 amino acids. The germline V gene encodes CDR1 KGHDR and CDR2 SFDVKD. With 6 bases clipped from V and 5 bases from J, the junction kept 10 bases outside the gene matches. CDR3 sequence (DNA): TGTGCCACCAGTTGGGCCAGGGGGCCAGGGGAGACCCAGTACTTC. This codes for CATSWARGPGETQYF.